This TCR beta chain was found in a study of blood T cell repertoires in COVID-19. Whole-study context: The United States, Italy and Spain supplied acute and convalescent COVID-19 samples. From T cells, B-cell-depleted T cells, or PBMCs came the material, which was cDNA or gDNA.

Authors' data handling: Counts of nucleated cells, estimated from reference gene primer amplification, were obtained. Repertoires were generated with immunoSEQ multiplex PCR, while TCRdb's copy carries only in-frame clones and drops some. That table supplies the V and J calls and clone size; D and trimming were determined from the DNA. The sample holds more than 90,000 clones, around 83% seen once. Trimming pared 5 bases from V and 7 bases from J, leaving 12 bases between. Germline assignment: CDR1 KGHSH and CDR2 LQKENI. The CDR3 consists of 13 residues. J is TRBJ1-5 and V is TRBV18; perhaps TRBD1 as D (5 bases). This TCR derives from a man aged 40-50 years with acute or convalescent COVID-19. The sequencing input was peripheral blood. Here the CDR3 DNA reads TGTGCCAGCTCAAACGGGGGTGGCCAGCCCCAGCATTTT. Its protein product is CASSNGGGQPQHF.